This T cell receptor (beta chain) came from a study of control samples from healthy donors and cancer patients (dated by TCRdb to between 2020 and 2021). As for this clone: What this receptor recognizes is not known. No much larger clone exists at a distance of one base, and base qualities are not known.

The library was built by means of the immunoSEQ multiplex PCR assay. TCRdb took over this immuneACCESS table, retaining in-frame rearrangements with V and J assigned. Such tables are incomplete; in checked studies, under half of the missing clones stem from an unresolved V gene, and the remainder is unexplained. This sample lists around 230,000 clones; 85% to 95% were detected once. Less than 1.6% of the sample comes from the top ten. The sequence was obtained from a man aged 50 or older in good health. The sample taken for sequencing was blood.

The DNA sequence reads TGTGCCAGCAGCCTTGACAGGGATCGAACTGAAGCTTTCTTT. Its coded protein is CASSLDRDRTEAFF. The V and J segments used are TRBV9 and TRBJ1-1, and TRBD1 matches 7 of the central bases. In the germline V gene, CDR1 corresponds to SGDLS and CDR2 to YYNGEE. Here V drops 4 bases and J drops 5 bases, and the junction holds 8 bases not matched to any gene. The CDR3, cysteine through phenylalanine, is 14 amino acids long. CDR3 DNA only is kept here, 42 bases in frame from base 1. With the portions outside the CDR3 filled from the reference TRBV9 and TRBJ1-1 genes, the complete variable region becomes DSGVTQTPKHLITATGQRVTLRCSPRSGDLSVYWYQQSLDQGLQFLIQYYNGEERAKGNILERFSAQQFPDLHSELNLSSLELGDSALYFCASSLDRDRTEAFFGQGTRLTVV.